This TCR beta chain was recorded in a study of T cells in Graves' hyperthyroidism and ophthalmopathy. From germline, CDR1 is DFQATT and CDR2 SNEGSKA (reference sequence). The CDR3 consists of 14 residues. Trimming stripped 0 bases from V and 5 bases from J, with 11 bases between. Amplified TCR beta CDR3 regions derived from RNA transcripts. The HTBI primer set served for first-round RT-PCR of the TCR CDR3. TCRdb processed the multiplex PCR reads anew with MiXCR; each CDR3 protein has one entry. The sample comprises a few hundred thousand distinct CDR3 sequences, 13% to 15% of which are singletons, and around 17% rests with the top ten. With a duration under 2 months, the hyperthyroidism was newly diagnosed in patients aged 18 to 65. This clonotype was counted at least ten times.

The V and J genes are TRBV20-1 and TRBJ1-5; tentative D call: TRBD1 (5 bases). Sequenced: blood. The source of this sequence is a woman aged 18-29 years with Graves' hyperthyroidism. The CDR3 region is CSARDRQGYQPQHF. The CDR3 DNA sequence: TGCAGTGCTAGAGATCGGCAGGGCTATCAGCCCCAGCATTTT.